The 30 T cell receptor beta chains listed next were all sequenced from one sample in a study of human T cells and chemical hapten exposure. TCRdb re-derived calls from the RACE reads in MiXCR, one entry per CDR3 protein. The repertoire has roughly 200,000 distinct CDR3 sequences, approximately 24% of them found once; the top ten carry approximately 2.5%. Specified time point: patch test 3, about 24 weeks after DPC sensitization. The treatment: therapeutic diphenylcyclopropenone sensitization with weekly scalp DPC. Material: whole blood, obtained in connection with sensitization to the hapten diphenylcyclopropenone (DPC). Receptor source: a woman aged 40-49 years with alopecia areata. Some clones in this sample may be carry-over from other donors' samples.

The genes are TRBV28 and TRBJ2-1; 7 positions agree with TRBD1. Per germline, CDR1 MDHEN and CDR2 SYDVKM. There are 15 residues in the CDR3. The V segment lost 6 bases and the J segment 2 bases; nucleotides outside the gene matches: 7. CDR3 sequence: CASRTGVSPYNEQFF. Written as DNA, the CDR3 is TGTGCCAGCAGAACAGGGGTGAGTCCCTACAATGAGCAGTTCTTC.

The CDR3 DNA is TGCAGTGCTGGGACCCCTTCTGATGACTACACCTTC. Translated: CSAGTPSDDYTF. This sequence joins TRBV20-1 and TRBJ1-2, with a weak D call TRBD1 (5 bases). The germline V gene encodes CDR1 DFQATT and CDR2 SNEGSKA (reference sequence). CDR3 length: 12 residues. Between the trimmed V and J ends, which lost 5 bases and 10 bases, there was a span of 17 bases.

In its sample, this clonotype was seen once. The J gene is TRBJ2-1, the V gene TRBV4-2, with 7 bases aligning to TRBD1. The CDR3 has 17 amino acids. The germline CDR1 and CDR2 sequences are LGHNA and YNFKEQ. V was pared by 3 bases and J by 0 bases, with 8 bases of the junction left unmatched. The CDR3 loop is CASSHADRENSYNEQFF. The CDR3 DNA follows: TGTGCCAGCAGCCACGCAGACAGGGAGAACTCCTACAATGAGCAGTTCTTC.

This clonotype was counted ten times or more. The chain carries TRBV4-3 and TRBJ1-5; D is undetermined. CDR1 is LGHNA, CDR2 YSLEER, per germline. The V and J ends lost 0 bases and 7 bases respectively, with 7 bases between them. CDR3 length equals 13 residues. The CDR3 region has the DNA TGCGCCAGCAGCCAAGATTCGCAGCAGCCCCAGCATTTT. This gives the protein CASSQDSQQPQHF.

The V gene is TRBV29-1, the J gene TRBJ2-7, with D hard to call. V was shortened by 7 bases and J by 0 bases, with 10 bases between the two germline ends. Germline values: CDR1 SQVTM, CDR2 ANQGSEA. The CDR3 totals 12 residues. CDR3: CSAFSPSYEQYF. In nucleotides, the CDR3 is TGCAGCGCTTTCAGTCCCTCCTACGAGCAGTACTTC.

This chain uses TRBV20-1 with TRBJ2-7, with 8 bases lining up with TRBD2. The length of the CDR3 is 15 residues. The J segment lost 2 bases and the V segment lost 6 bases, leaving 12 bases of the junction unmatched. Germline loops: CDR1 DFQATT, CDR2 SNEGSKA (reference sequence). In DNA form, the CDR3 reads TGCAGTGCGGGTAAACCGGGACTAGGTCCCTACGAGCAGTACTTC. Its protein is CSAGKPGLGPYEQYF.

The CDR3 DNA sequence: TGTGCCAGCAGTTACTCCCCCCGGGGGTCCTACAATGAGCAGTTCTTC. It translates to CASSYSPRGSYNEQFF. The chain employs TRBV6-5 and TRBJ2-1; a weak D match, TRBD2 (6 bases). Germline V gene data show CDR1 as MNHEY and CDR2 as SVGAGI. The CDR3 totals 16 residues. V was clipped by 0 bases and J by 1 base, with 10 bases between them.

This clonotype was observed at least ten times. V is TRBV7-2 and J is TRBJ2-3, with TRBD2 matching 9 bases. Germline assignment: CDR1 SGHTA and CDR2 FQGNSA. Trimming removed 4 bases from V and 5 bases from J; junction bases left unmatched: 10. The CDR3 sequence is 16 residues long. The CDR3 DNA reads as TGTGCCAGCAGCTCTGGCGCGGGAGGGCCGGTAGATACGCAGTATTTT. As protein: CASSSGAGGPVDTQYF.

The sample holds a few counts of this clonotype. This sequence joins TRBV29-1 and TRBJ2-3; D unresolved. The CDR3 has 10 amino acids. Germline assignment: CDR1 SQVTM and CDR2 ANQGSEA. V lost 5 bases and J 6 bases, leaving 6 bases between the germline ends. Here the CDR3 reads CSVLWDTQYF. CDR3 nucleotide sequence: TGCAGCGTTCTCTGGGATACGCAGTATTTT.

In its sample, this clonotype was seen many times. V and J are TRBV24-1 and TRBJ1-5, with D possibly TRBD1 on 6 matching bases. The CDR3 runs to 14 residues. Germline CDR1 and CDR2: KGHDR and SFDVKD. Trimming pared 3 bases from V and 6 bases from J, leaving 11 bases between. CDR3: CATSDQGRSQPQHF. The DNA for the CDR3 is TGTGCCACCAGTGATCAGGGGAGGAGTCAGCCCCAGCATTTT.

The gene calls are TRBV4-2 and TRBJ2-1; possibly TRBD2 for D (5 bases). The CDR3 contains 15 residues. Germline V CDR1 and CDR2: LGHNA, YNFKEQ. V was cut by 0 bases and J by 3 bases, with 9 bases left in between. In DNA form, the CDR3 reads TGTGCCAGCAGCCAAGAGGGAGCGTTCTACAATGAGCAGTTCTTC. Its translation: CASSQEGAFYNEQFF.

The chain carries TRBV20-1 and TRBJ1-2; D is unclear. V lost 4 bases and J lost 4, with 16 bases in between. Germline lookup yields CDR1 DFQATT and CDR2 SNEGSKA (reference sequence). CDR3 size: 14 residues. The CDR3 sequence: CSAKIRRDLYGYTF. The CDR3 DNA follows: TGCAGTGCTAAAATTCGAAGGGATCTCTATGGCTACACCTTC.

The chain combines TRBV28 with TRBJ2-3; 9 nucleotides align to TRBD1. Germline V gene data show CDR1 as MDHEN and CDR2 as SYDVKM. Trimming took 6 bases from V and 0 from J; bases not matched to a gene: 4. CDR3 size: 15 residues. The CDR3 DNA reads TGTGCCAGCAGGCAACAGGGGGCTAGCACAGATACGCAGTATTTT. It is translated as CASRQQGASTDTQYF.

The chain recombines TRBV25-1 with TRBJ2-1, with 14 nucleotides matching TRBD2. The length of the CDR3 is 18 residues. Germline loops: CDR1 MGHDK, CDR2 SYGVNS. Unmatched junction bases numbered 12, after V lost 2 bases and J lost 9 bases. The CDR3 is CASSEHPQGLAGAVEQFF. The CDR3 region has the DNA TGTGCCAGCAGTGAACACCCCCAGGGACTAGCGGGAGCGGTTGAGCAGTTCTTC. The full variable domain, its missing parts supplied by reference TRBV25-1 and TRBJ2-1, is EADIYQTPRYLVIGTGKKITLECSQTMGHDKMYWYQQDPGMELHLIHYSYGVNSTEKGDLSSESTVSRIRTEHFPLTLESARPSHTSQYLCASSEHPQGLAGAVEQFFGPGTRLTVL.

V usage is TRBV5-1 and J usage is TRBJ2-5; D perhaps matches TRBD1 (6 bases). Trimming removed 3 bases from V and 1 base from J, with 10 bases in between. Germline V CDR1 and CDR2: SGHRS, YFSETQ. CDR3 length equals 14 residues. CDR3 in amino acids: CASSSQGFQETQYF. The CDR3 nucleotides are TGCGCCAGCAGCTCACAGGGATTCCAAGAGACCCAGTACTTC.

As regards this clonotype: An end of the junction does not agree with germline; a read error may underlie this. This rearrangement joins TRBV12-3 or TRBV12-4 to TRBJ2-2; 11 bases map to TRBD2. CDR3 length: 15 amino acids. The CDR3 loop reads CASSIAGGPVGELFF. CDR3 DNA sequence: TGTGCCAGCAGTATAGCGGGAGGGCCGGTCGGGGAGCTGTTTTTT.

This clonotype turned up a few times. The rearrangement links TRBV21-1 to TRBJ2-7. TRBV21-1 is an annotated pseudogene. The CDR3 has 15 residues. The CDR3 spells CASSKIVRDLYEQYF. In DNA form, the CDR3 reads TGTGCCAGCAGCAAAATCGTACGCGACCTCTACGAGCAGTACTTC.

DNA of the CDR3: TGCGCCAGCAGCCGTTCGACTAGCAGCACAGATACGCAGTATTTT. Amino acid sequence: CASSRSTSSTDTQYF. This chain links TRBV4-1 with TRBJ2-3, with TRBD2 matching 7 bases. The germline CDR1 and CDR2 sequences are MGHRA and YSYEKL. This CDR3 has 15 residues. After removal of 4 bases from V and 0 bases from J, the junction contained 4 bases not matched to a gene.

This clonotype was seen at least ten times. The chain couples TRBV28 to TRBJ1-6; TRBD1 matches at 9 bases. The germline V gene has CDR1 MDHEN and CDR2 SYDVKM. Trimming cost V 6 bases and J 3 bases; bases outside gene matches: 3. This CDR3 has 15 amino acids. The CDR3 coding sequence is TGTGCCAGCAGGGTGACAGGGGGCTATAATTCACCCCTCCACTTT. It yields the protein CASRVTGGYNSPLHF. Based on the CDR3 plus reference TRBV28 and TRBJ1-6, the full variable domain is DVKVTQSSRYLVKRTGEKVFLECVQDMDHENMFWYRQDPGLGLRLIYFSYDVKMKEKGDIPEGYSVSREKKERFSLILESASTNQTSMYLCASRVTGGYNSPLHFGNGTRLTVT.

The chain joins TRBV3-1 to TRBJ2-5, with D tentatively TRBD1 (6 bases). V lost 7 bases and J lost 4, with 10 bases in between. Germline V gene data show CDR1 as LGHDT and CDR2 as YNNKEL (reference sequence). This CDR3 spans 12 amino acids. The CDR3 here is CASKKTGETQYF. DNA for the CDR3: TGTGCCAGCAAGAAGACAGGAGAGACCCAGTACTTC.

This sequence joins TRBV28 and TRBJ2-5; tentative D call: TRBD2 (6 bases). Germline assignment: CDR1 MDHEN and CDR2 SYDVKM. This CDR3 is built from 17 residues. Between the trimmed V and J ends, which lost 6 bases and 3 bases, there was a span of 23 bases. The CDR3 DNA is TGTGCCAGCAGCTTAAGGGGAGCGGGCTACCGTAAAGAGACCCAGTACTTC. It is translated as CASSLRGAGYRKETQYF.

The chain uses TRBV3-1 and TRBJ2-1, with D maybe TRBD2 (6 bases). V was shortened by 4 bases and J by 10 bases, with 17 bases between the two germline ends. Germline CDR1 and CDR2: LGHDT and YNNKEL (reference sequence). CDR3 length: 14 residues. The CDR3 loop is CASSPGSRAGEQFF. The CDR3 DNA follows: TGTGCCAGCAGCCCGGGGAGCCGCGCGGGGGAGCAGTTCTTC.

The CDR3 nucleotides read TGTGCCAGCAGCTTAAACATGTTCCGCTACGAGCAGTACTTC. It is translated as CASSLNMFRYEQYF. The chain has TRBV7-2 and TRBJ2-7, with D hard to call. V was cut by 2 bases and J by 3 bases, with 11 bases left in between. Germline CDR1 is SGHTA and CDR2 is FQGNSA. There are 14 residues in the CDR3.

This clonotype was counted only a few times. The V and J genes are TRBV5-1 and TRBJ1-6; D gene uncertain. CDR3 size: 17 residues. Trimming took 1 base from V and 7 from J, leaving 18 bases between them. Looked up from germline, CDR1 is SGHRS and CDR2 is YFSETQ. The CDR3: CASSLSPPAGLNSPLHF. CDR3 nucleotide sequence: TGCGCCAGCAGCTTGTCTCCCCCGGCAGGCCTGAATTCACCCCTCCACTTT.

This chain links TRBV6-1 with TRBJ1-2; D unresolved. The length of the CDR3 is 13 residues. The germline gives CDR1 MNHNS, CDR2 SASEGT. With 6 bases removed from V and 10 bases from J, the gap between germline ends came to 18 bases. The CDR3 sequence: CASSRQEVVTYTF. CDR3 nucleotide sequence: TGTGCCAGCAGCAGGCAGGAGGTGGTTACCTACACCTTC.

CDR3 protein: CASSLETGFGELFF. The CDR3 bases are TGTGCCAGCAGTTTAGAAACAGGGTTCGGGGAGCTGTTTTTT. This rearrangement joins TRBV28 to TRBJ2-2; D might be TRBD1 (6 bases). Germline CDR1 MDHEN, CDR2 SYDVKM. The CDR3 extends over 14 amino acids. Trimming left V 2 bases short and J 7 bases short, with 11 bases between.

This clonotype was seen many times. This rearrangement joins TRBV10-3 to TRBJ2-7; the D gene is possibly TRBD2 (5 bases). The CDR3 runs to 14 residues. Deletions cut 10 bases from V and 0 bases from J, with 16 bases between. Per the germline V gene, CDR1 is ENHRY and CDR2 is SYGVKD. The CDR3 sequence is CATGIETRSYEQYF. CDR3 in DNA: TGTGCCACCGGGATTGAGACACGCTCCTACGAGCAGTACTTC.

The chain employs TRBV9 and TRBJ2-1, with D possibly being TRBD1 (5 bases). The V end was cut by 3 bases, the J end by 0 bases, with 10 bases between. Germline CDR1 SGDLS, CDR2 YYNGEE. The CDR3 is made up of 15 amino acids. DNA of the CDR3: TGTGCCAGCAGCGGGGGCGCGAGCTCCTACAATGAGCAGTTCTTC. This gives the protein CASSGGASSYNEQFF.

In its sample, this clonotype was seen a few times. This chain uses TRBV12-3 or TRBV12-4 with TRBJ2-1; D may be TRBD1 (5 bases). V was clipped by 6 bases and J by 10 bases, with 16 bases between them. The CDR3 is 13 amino acids. This chain's CDR3 is CASRKDSGWEQFF. CDR3 sequence (DNA): TGTGCCAGCAGGAAAGACAGTGGCTGGGAGCAGTTCTTC.

In this sample, this clonotype turned up a few times. The chain is built from TRBV29-1 and TRBJ2-7; tentatively, D is TRBD1 or TRBD2 (5 bases each). This CDR3 region has 13 residues. V shed 0 bases and J shed 2 bases, with 8 bases lying between them. Germline values: CDR1 SQVTM, CDR2 ANQGSEA. CDR3 bases: TGCAGCGTTGAAGAGAGGGGAACCTACGAGCAGTACTTC. This gives the protein CSVEERGTYEQYF.